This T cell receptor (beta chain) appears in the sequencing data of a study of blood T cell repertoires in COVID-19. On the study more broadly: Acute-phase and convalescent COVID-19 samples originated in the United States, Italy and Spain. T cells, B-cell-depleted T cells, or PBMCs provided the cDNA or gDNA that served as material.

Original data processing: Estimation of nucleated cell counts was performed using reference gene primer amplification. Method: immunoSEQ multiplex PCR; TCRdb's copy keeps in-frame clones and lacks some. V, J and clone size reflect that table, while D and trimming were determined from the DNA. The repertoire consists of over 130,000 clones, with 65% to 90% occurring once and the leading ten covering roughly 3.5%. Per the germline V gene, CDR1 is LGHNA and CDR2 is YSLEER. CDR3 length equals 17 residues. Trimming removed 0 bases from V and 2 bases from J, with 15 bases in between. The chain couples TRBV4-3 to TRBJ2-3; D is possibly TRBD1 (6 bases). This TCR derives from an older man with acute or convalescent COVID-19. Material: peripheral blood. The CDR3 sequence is CASSQEENRAITDTQYF. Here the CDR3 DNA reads TGCGCCAGCAGCCAAGAAGAAAACAGGGCGATCACAGATACGCAGTATTTT.